Shown below are 23 T cell receptor beta chains from a single sample sequenced in a study of monozygotic twins with cystic fibrosis. This table comes from immunoSEQ multiplex PCR, and its TCRdb copy is limited to in-frame clones, with some not included. The repertoire holds tens of thousands of clones, with over 95% as singletons. The specimen sequenced was blood. These receptors all stem from a girl aged 5-17 years with cystic fibrosis.

The V and J genes are TRBV7-2 and TRBJ2-1; TRBD1 agrees at 9 bases. CDR3 size: 12 residues. J lost 15 bases, V lost 1 base, and 4 bases had no gene match. Germline CDR1 reads SGHTA; CDR2 reads FQGNSA. DNA for the CDR3: TGTGCCAGCAGCTTAGGGAGGGGACAGGGGTTCTTC. Translated, it gives CASSLGRGQGFF.

The chain recombines TRBV27 with TRBJ1-5, with a weak D call TRBD1 (5 bases). Germline V lookup: CDR1 MNHEY, CDR2 SMNVEV (reference sequence). The CDR3 is 15 amino acids. Trimming took off 2 bases at V and 2 bases at J, with 10 bases between the two ends. The CDR3 DNA sequence: TGTGCCAGCAGTTTAGTTAGAGGGGGCAATCAGCCCCAGCATTTT. Translated: CASSLVRGGNQPQHF.

This clone appeared once. The chain links TRBV9 to TRBJ1-1; 8 bases agree with TRBD1. The CDR3 consists of 14 residues. Germline V gives CDR1 SGDLS, CDR2 YYNGEE. Germline trimming cut 4 bases from V and 5 bases from J; bases unmatched to any gene: 7. For the CDR3, the DNA is TGTGCCAGCAGCCTGGGACAGGCGACGACTGAAGCTTTCTTT. It yields the protein CASSLGQATTEAFF.

The chain recombines TRBV19 with TRBJ1-2; D remains ambiguous. CDR3 length: 12 residues. Germline assignment: CDR1 LNHDA and CDR2 SQIVND (reference sequence). Between the trimmed V and J ends, which lost 3 bases and 6 bases, there was a span of 8 bases. CDR3 bases: TGTGCCAGTAGTATTCCCCCCCATGGCTACACCTTC. This codes for CASSIPPHGYTF.

The genes are TRBV5-4 and TRBJ2-1, with 8 bases fitting TRBD2. The V segment lost 4 bases and the J segment 0 bases; nucleotides outside the gene matches: 12. This CDR3 spans 18 amino acids. CDR1 and CDR2 (germline): SGHNT, YYREEE (reference sequence). This CDR3 is CASSPGLVKGSSYNEQFF. Here the CDR3 DNA reads TGTGCCAGCAGCCCGGGACTAGTCAAAGGGAGCTCCTACAATGAGCAGTTCTTC.

The rearrangement joins TRBV4-3 to TRBJ2-1; D perhaps matches TRBD1 (6 bases). The CDR3 is 17 amino acids. V lost 0 bases, J lost 7 bases, and 19 bases lay in between. Germline V CDR1 and CDR2: LGHNA, YSLEER. CDR3 residues: CASSQDRARSTGNEQFF. CDR3 nucleotide sequence: TGCGCCAGCAGCCAAGATCGGGCTAGGTCTACAGGGAATGAGCAGTTCTTC.

The chain recombines TRBV7-2 with TRBJ1-2; D remains unclear. CDR3 length: 13 amino acids. V lost 5 bases to trimming and J lost 4 bases, with 11 bases between them. Germline CDR1 SGHTA, CDR2 FQGNSA. As DNA, the CDR3 is TGTGCCAGCAGCCCACAGATAGGCTATGGCTACACCTTC. Translation gives CASSPQIGYGYTF.

The rearrangement links TRBV27 to TRBJ1-2, with 7 bases identical to TRBD1. Trimming took 6 bases from V and 7 from J; bases not matched to a gene: 5. This CDR3 has 12 amino acids. Per the germline V gene, CDR1 is MNHEY and CDR2 is SMNVEV (reference sequence). Here the CDR3 DNA reads TGTGCCAGCAGGACAGGGCTTGGTGGCTACACCTTC. This codes for CASRTGLGGYTF.

The chain employs TRBV30 and TRBJ1-2, with 10 bases matching TRBD1. V gave up 5 bases and J gave up 5 bases; unmatched junction bases: 5. CDR1 and CDR2 (germline): GTSNPN, SVGIG (reference sequence). This CDR3 contains 13 residues. The CDR3 DNA sequence: TGTGCCTGGGGGGACAGGGGCTATTATGGCTACACCTTC. The encoded protein is CAWGDRGYYGYTF.

V is TRBV7-2 and J is TRBJ1-5; D remains unclear. V was clipped by 3 bases and J by 0 bases, with 18 bases between them. The germline gives CDR1 SGHTA, CDR2 FQGNSA. This CDR3 is built from 18 residues. The DNA of the CDR3 is TGTGCCAGCAGCTTTTCTAGCGTAGCCTATTATAGCAATCAGCCCCAGCATTTT. Amino acids: CASSFSSVAYYSNQPQHF.

This clone was observed once. The chain carries TRBV25-1 and TRBJ2-7; 7 bases match TRBD1. Germline V gene data show CDR1 as MGHDK and CDR2 as SYGVNS. The CDR3 totals 13 residues. The V segment lost 7 bases and the J segment 4 bases; nucleotides outside the gene matches: 7. For the CDR3, the DNA is TGTGCCAGCACTGGACAGGTAACGTACGAGCAGTACTTC. Translated, it gives CASTGQVTYEQYF.

For the CDR3, the DNA is TGCGCCAGCAGCTTGGGGACAGTTTTATACAATGAGCAGTTCTTC. It codes for CASSLGTVLYNEQFF. The chain uses TRBV5-1 and TRBJ2-1, with a possible D match to TRBD1 (6 bases). Germline V CDR1 and CDR2: SGHRS, YFSETQ. V dropped 0 bases and J dropped 4 bases, with 11 bases sitting between them. The CDR3 covers 15 residues.

The chain joins TRBV5-4 to TRBJ1-1, with D perhaps TRBD1 (5 bases). The CDR3 runs 15 residues. Germline-derived CDR1 and CDR2 are SGHNT and YYREEE (reference sequence). Trimming stripped 4 bases from V and 2 bases from J, with 15 bases between. CDR3: CASSIQTATNTEAFF. The CDR3 DNA reads TGTGCCAGCAGCATACAGACAGCCACCAACACTGAAGCTTTCTTT.

V is TRBV9 and J is TRBJ2-1; 7 positions match TRBD2. This CDR3 is 16 amino acids long. Germline values: CDR1 SGDLS, CDR2 YYNGEE. V lost 4 bases, J lost 3 bases, and 10 bases stayed unmatched. DNA of the CDR3: TGTGCCAGCAGCTCAAGAGGAGTAGCGGGCTACAATGAGCAGTTCTTC. Protein product: CASSSRGVAGYNEQFF.

This clone was seen just once. V and J are TRBV7-9 and TRBJ2-3, with 10 bases matching TRBD2. CDR3 size: 15 residues. Germline V gene lookup returns CDR1 SEHNR and CDR2 FQNEAQ (reference sequence). V lost 5 bases to trimming and J lost 4 bases; unmatched junction nucleotides: 6. CDR3 nucleotides: TGTGCCAGCAGCCGCGGGACTAGCGACGCAGATACGCAGTATTTT. Translating it yields CASSRGTSDADTQYF. The full variable domain, with the rest looked up from reference TRBV7-9 and TRBJ2-3, is DTGVSQNPRHKITKRGQNVTFRCDPISEHNRLYWYRQTLGQGPEFLTYFQNEAQLEKSRLLSDRFSAERPKGSFSTLEIQRTEQGDSAMYLCASSRGTSDADTQYFGPGTRLTVL.

The chain has TRBV5-4 and TRBJ1-1; 7 bases agree with TRBD1. The germline gives CDR1 SGHNT, CDR2 YYREEE (reference sequence). J was trimmed by 1 base and V by 4 bases; bases with no gene match: 4. The CDR3 is made up of 14 amino acids. The CDR3 protein is CASSLRTGNTEAFF. The DNA of the CDR3 is TGTGCCAGCAGCCTACGGACAGGGAACACTGAAGCTTTCTTT.

This clone was found once. The chain uses TRBV5-1 and TRBJ2-1, with 10 bases aligning to TRBD2. Germline loops: CDR1 SGHRS, CDR2 YFSETQ. The J segment lost 7 bases and the V segment lost 0 bases, leaving 13 bases of the junction unmatched. The CDR3 totals 18 residues. CDR3 nucleotide sequence: TGCGCCAGCAGCTTGGGGCTAGCGGGAGCCAGGGGGTGGAATGAGCAGTTCTTC. It specifies CASSLGLAGARGWNEQFF.

The V and J genes are TRBV27 and TRBJ2-1; no clear D gene. Trimming took 6 bases from V and 14 from J, leaving 11 bases between them. This CDR3 is built from 10 residues. Germline V lookup: CDR1 MNHEY, CDR2 SMNVEV (reference sequence). The CDR3 reads CASRSTREFF. In DNA form, the CDR3 reads TGTGCCAGCAGATCCACAAGAGAGTTCTTC.

This chain links TRBV28 with TRBJ2-2, with a possible D match to TRBD1 (6 bases). V was pared by 5 bases and J by 4 bases, with 20 bases between. This CDR3 spans 17 amino acids. The germline V gene has CDR1 MDHEN and CDR2 SYDVKM. The CDR3 nucleotides are TGTGCCAGCAGTCTCCCCCAAGGAACAGGGTTCACCGGGGAGCTGTTTTTT. Translating it yields CASSLPQGTGFTGELFF.

This rearrangement joins TRBV30 to TRBJ2-1, with 11 nucleotides matching TRBD2. Germline V gene sequence: CDR1 GTSNPN, CDR2 SVGIG (reference sequence). With V trimmed by 2 bases and J by 7 bases, 7 bases remained unmatched. This CDR3 is 15 amino acids long. The DNA for the CDR3 is TGTGCCTGGAGTATGCTAGCGGGAGGCCTAAATGAGCAGTTCTTC. It specifies CAWSMLAGGLNEQFF.

The rearrangement uses TRBV4-1 and TRBJ1-5; the D is unclear. CDR3 length: 13 amino acids. CDR1 MGHRA and CDR2 YSYEKL come from the germline V gene. V gave up 8 bases and J gave up 7 bases, with 15 bases separating them. CDR3 coding DNA: TGCGCCAGCGGGCTGGGAGGAAGCCAGCCCCAGCATTTT. Translated, it gives CASGLGGSQPQHF.

The chain couples TRBV18 to TRBJ1-1; D is ambiguous. V gave up 4 bases and J gave up 3 bases, with 6 bases separating them. The CDR3 loop spans 12 amino acids. Germline V gene data show CDR1 as KGHSH and CDR2 as LQKENI. CDR3 in amino acids: CASSQYDTEAFF. The CDR3 DNA follows: TGTGCCAGCTCACAGTACGACACTGAAGCTTTCTTT. The full variable domain, completed using reference TRBV18 and TRBJ1-1, is NAGVMQNPRHLVRRRGQEARLRCSPMKGHSHVYWYRQLPEEGLKFMVYLQKENIIDESGMPKERFSAEFPKEGPSILRIQQVVRGDSAAYFCASSQYDTEAFFGQGTRLTVV.

V and J are TRBV4-1 and TRBJ1-1; tentatively, D is TRBD1 (5 bases). The V and J ends lost 1 base and 4 bases respectively, with 13 bases between them. Germline lookup yields CDR1 MGHRA and CDR2 YSYEKL. This CDR3 region has 15 residues. The CDR3 protein is CASSQVAGESTEAFF. CDR3 in DNA: TGCGCCAGCAGCCAAGTGGCGGGGGAGTCCACTGAAGCTTTCTTT.